Here is one TCR beta chain with its context. Its antigen has not been determined. Base qualities are not at hand, and no much larger clone is one base apart. Blood samples were collected up to 4 times in the first month after transplant and then at least monthly when available. The library was generated by the immunoSEQ multiplex PCR assay. For most patients, genomic DNA was subjected to high-throughput TCR-beta CDR3 sequencing by Adaptive Biotechnologies. Per the source publication's procedure: TCR sequencing data were retrieved from Adaptive's ImmunoSEQ software for around 19 patients, whereas three other patients were processed with MiXCR and VDJtools. Because the origin of CDR3 nucleotide sequences shared between donor and recipient could not be assigned, those sequences were removed. Alloreactive clones required at least 2-fold expansion over unstimulated cells and minimum CFSE-low frequency of 0.002% (template counts) or 0.001% (read counts). Clones were considered mappable if detected in sequenced pre-transplant spleen, lymph node, or MLR CFSE-low populations of the donor or recipient. Cumulative frequency of alloreactive clones was calculated as a percentage of all sequences weighted by copy number. TCRdb carries this immuneACCESS record with in-frame sequences only. Its versions omit some clonotypes, under half of them owing to an unresolved V gene in the studies checked, with the rest unexplained. Clone size and the V and J calls come from that table; the DNA yielded D and trimming. The sample profile shows 77,000 or so clones; approximately 92% of them were found once. About 0.67% of the sample lies in the top ten.

The sample is drawn from a study of graft-versus-host responses after intestinal transplantation (dated by TCRdb to about 2021). Some background on the complete study: The transplants that recipients got were multivisceral, liver-intestinal, or isolated intestinal. Anti-thymocyte globulin induction was given to all recipients, followed by maintenance tacrolimus and steroids for approximately three years. After intestinal transplantation, graft-versus-host and host-versus-graft alloreactive T cell clones were followed in the graft, circulation and bone marrow using bulk TCR-beta CDR3 sequencing. To identify alloreactive clones, pre-transplant mixed lymphocyte reaction products were sequenced and then compared with unstimulated pre-transplant donor and recipient T cells. Of the 20 to 30 intestinal transplant recipients enrolled in the cohort, one of whom was a retransplant, a few patients without pretransplant specimens were excluded. Donor T cell macrochimerism was defined as a peak of at least 4% donor T cells among recipient peripheral blood mononuclear cells. Rather than being sequenced by the commercial service, samples from three later patients were sequenced in-house on an Illumina MiSeq and processed with MiXCR. Study-wide findings and limitations: High GvH to HvG T cell clonal ratios were observed in the allografts of patients with donor T cell macrochimerism. Conclusions were limited by the relatively low number and heterogeneity of intestinal transplant patients. Peak levels of circulating GvH clones were associated with declines in HvG clones early after transplant. GvH clones turned up in recipient bone marrow, with some appearing earlier in ileal mucosa or blood, a pattern consistent with an intestinal mucosal origin.

The receptor's source is a human patient who received an intestinal transplant, so some T cells may come from the graft donor. This material consisted of PBMCs, taken 98 days after intestinal transplantation.

Here the CDR3 is given as CASSELSSGNTIYF. The base sequence is TGTGCCAGCAGCGAGCTAAGCTCTGGAAACACCATATATTTT. Here the chain combines TRBV6-1 and TRBJ1-3; the D gene cannot be named for sure. The CDR3 runs 14 amino acids, cysteine and phenylalanine included. The DNA shown is the 42-base CDR3, in frame from base 1. Sequences MNHNS (CDR1) and SASEGT (CDR2) are obtained from the germline V gene. The trim is 6 bases for V and 0 bases for J, with a gap of 9 bases between the germline ends.